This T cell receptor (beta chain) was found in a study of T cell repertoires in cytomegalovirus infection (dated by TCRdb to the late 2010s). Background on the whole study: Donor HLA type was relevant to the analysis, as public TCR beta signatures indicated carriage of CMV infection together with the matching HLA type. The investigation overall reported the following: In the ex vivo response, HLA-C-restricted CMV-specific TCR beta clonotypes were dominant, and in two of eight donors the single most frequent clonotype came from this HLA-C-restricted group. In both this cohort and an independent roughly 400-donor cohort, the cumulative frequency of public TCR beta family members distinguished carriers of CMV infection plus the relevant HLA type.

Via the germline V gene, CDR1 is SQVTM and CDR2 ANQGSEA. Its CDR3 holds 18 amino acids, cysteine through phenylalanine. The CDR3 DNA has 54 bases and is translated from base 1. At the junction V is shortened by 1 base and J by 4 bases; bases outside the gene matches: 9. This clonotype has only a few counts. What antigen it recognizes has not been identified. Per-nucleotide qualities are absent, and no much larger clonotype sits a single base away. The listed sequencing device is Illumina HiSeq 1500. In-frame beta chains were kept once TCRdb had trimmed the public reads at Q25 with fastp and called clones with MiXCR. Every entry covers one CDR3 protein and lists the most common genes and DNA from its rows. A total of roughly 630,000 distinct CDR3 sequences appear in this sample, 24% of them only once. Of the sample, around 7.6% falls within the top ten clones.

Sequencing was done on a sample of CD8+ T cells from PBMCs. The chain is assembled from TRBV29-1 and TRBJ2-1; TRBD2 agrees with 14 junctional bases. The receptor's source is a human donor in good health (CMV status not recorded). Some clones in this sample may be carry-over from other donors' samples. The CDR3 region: CSVEGLAGGLAGYNEQFF. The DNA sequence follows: TGCAGCGTTGAAGGACTAGCGGGGGGGCTGGCCGGTTACAATGAGCAGTTCTTC.